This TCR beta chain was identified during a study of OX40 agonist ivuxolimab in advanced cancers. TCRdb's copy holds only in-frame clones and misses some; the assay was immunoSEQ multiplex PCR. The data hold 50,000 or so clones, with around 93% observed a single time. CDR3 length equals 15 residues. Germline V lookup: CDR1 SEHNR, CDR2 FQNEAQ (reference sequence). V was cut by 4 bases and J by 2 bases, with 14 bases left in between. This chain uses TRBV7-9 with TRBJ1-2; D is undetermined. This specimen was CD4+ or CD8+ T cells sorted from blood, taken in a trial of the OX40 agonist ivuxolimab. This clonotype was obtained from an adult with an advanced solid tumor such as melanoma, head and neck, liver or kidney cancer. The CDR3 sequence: CASSSVGVDNYGYTF. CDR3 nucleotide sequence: TGTGCCAGCAGCTCGGTCGGTGTTGACAACTATGGCTACACCTTC. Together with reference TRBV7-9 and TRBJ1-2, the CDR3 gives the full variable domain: DTGVSQNPRHKITKRGQNVTFRCDPISEHNRLYWYRQTLGQGPEFLTYFQNEAQLEKSRLLSDRFSAERPKGSFSTLEIQRTEQGDSAMYLCASSSVGVDNYGYTFGSGTRLTVV.